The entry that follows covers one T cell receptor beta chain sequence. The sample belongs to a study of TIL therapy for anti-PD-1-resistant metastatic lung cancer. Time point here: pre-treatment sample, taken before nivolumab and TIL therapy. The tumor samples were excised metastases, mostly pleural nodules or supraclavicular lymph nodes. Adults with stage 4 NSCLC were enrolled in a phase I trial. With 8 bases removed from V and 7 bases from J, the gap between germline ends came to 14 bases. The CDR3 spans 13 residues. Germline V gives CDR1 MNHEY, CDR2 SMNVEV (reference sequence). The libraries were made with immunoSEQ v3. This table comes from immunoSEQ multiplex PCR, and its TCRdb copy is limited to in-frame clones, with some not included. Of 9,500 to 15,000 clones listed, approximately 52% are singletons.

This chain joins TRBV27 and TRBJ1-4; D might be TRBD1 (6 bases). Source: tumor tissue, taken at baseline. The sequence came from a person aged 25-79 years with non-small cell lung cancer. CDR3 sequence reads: CASSNRVSEKLFF. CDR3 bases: TGTGCCAGCTCTAACAGGGTTAGTGAAAAACTGTTTTTT.